The rows below give T cell receptor beta chains drawn from one sample of a study of CD8+ T cells in alopecia areata. Sequenced by immunoSEQ multiplex PCR; TCRdb stores in-frame clones only, minus some. The data show about 87,000 clones, 70% to 85% seen once. Source: CD8+ T cells sorted from blood, taken at week 44, from a patient treated with tofacitinib. These receptors were taken from a human donor with alopecia areata. Both conserved end residues are part of each CDR3.

V | CDR3
TRBV19 | CASRQGNNSPLHF
TRBV19 | CASSIVPGVQNGYTF
TRBV4-3 | CASSQGGGNYGYTF
TRBV30 | CAWTGGGFTEAFF
TRBV19 | CASSNSGQGNQPQHF
TRBV7-2 | CASYWGRELFF
TRBV21-1 | CASGIKPFSGYTF
TRBV5-6 | CASSLGGRNEQFF
TRBV27 | CASSTGDEQFF
TRBV6-1 | CASSDEGEYNEQFF
TRBV5-1 | CASREILGGRDEQYF
TRBV7-2 | CASSWTVSYNEQFF
TRBV19 | CASSGLTGRENEQFF
TRBV27 | CASSPLRSLTGELFF
TRBV19 | CASSWGNTEAFF
TRBV9 | CASSVGNAAGELFF
TRBV11-2 | CASSGGGEAFF
TRBV5-6 | CASSLLRDEQFF
TRBV29-1 | CSVEDRSGARTDTQYF
TRBV30 | CAWRKGGKVMSGYTF
TRBV29-1 | CSVAFVDRSPYEQYF
TRBV10-2 | CASVSGPSNEQYF
TRBV11-2 | CASSSGVGWQEQYF
TRBV15 | CATSRDSGGETGELFF
TRBV2 | CASSERGVEQFF
TRBV29-1 | CSVVGATGAYEQYF
TRBV19 | CASSTLAGGIVDTQYF
TRBV13 | CASSPNTDTQYF
TRBV19 | CASTGNTGELFF
TRBV29-1 | CSVVGVGRTYEQYF
TRBV7-2 | CASSEGQRYEQYF
TRBV9 | CASSVGRVGQPQHF
TRBV19 | CASSMGLGGYYEQYF
TRBV19 | CASSIPLAASTDTQYF
TRBV29-1 | CSVEAGEQFF
TRBV9 | CASSGGPSNQPQHF